The 18 T cell receptor beta chains below come from one sample, sequenced in a study of PD-1 blockade in classical Hodgkin lymphoma. Time point given: cycle 4 day 1 (C4D1), after 5 to 7 weeks of nivolumab. Autologous stem cell transplantation was followed by relapse in every patient, and brentuximab vedotin exposure varied. Generated by immunoSEQ multiplex PCR, the TCRdb table keeps only in-frame clones and is missing some. The sample yields about 60,000 clones, more than 80% seen once. Sequencing was performed on peripheral blood mononuclear cells (PBMCs), taken before the fourth cycle of nivolumab. Receptors originate from a human donor with classical Hodgkin lymphoma.

The rearrangement links TRBV27 to TRBJ1-1; D unclear. Trimming cost V 0 bases and J 1 base, with 3 bases left between them. CDR1 MNHEY and CDR2 SMNVEV come from the germline V gene (reference sequence). This CDR3 spans 13 amino acids. The CDR3 DNA is TGTGCCAGCAGTTTATCGCCGAACACTGAAGCTTTCTTT. Amino acids: CASSLSPNTEAFF.

The chain carries TRBV4-1 and TRBJ2-7; 7 bases align to TRBD2. This CDR3 region has 15 residues. Losses at the gene ends were 0 bases for V and 2 bases for J; bases not matched to a gene: 4. Germline CDR1 reads MGHRA; CDR2 reads YSYEKL. This CDR3 reads CASSQEGTNAYEQYF. CDR3 nucleotides: TGCGCCAGCAGCCAAGAGGGGACTAACGCCTACGAGCAGTACTTC.

The V gene is TRBV4-2, the J gene TRBJ2-3; 9 bases are shared with TRBD2. Germline CDR1 reads LGHNA; CDR2 reads YNFKEQ. After removal of 1 base from V and 6 bases from J, the junction contained 14 bases not matched to a gene. This CDR3 region has 18 residues. CDR3 in DNA: TGTGCCAGCAGCCAAGCCCCTTTCCCTAGCGGGGTGGAGGATACGCAGTATTTT. It yields the protein CASSQAPFPSGVEDTQYF.

The chain links TRBV5-1 to TRBJ1-6; D might be TRBD1 (5 bases). The ends were cut back, 6 bases at V and 7 bases at J, with 17 bases in the middle. Germline V gene lookup returns CDR1 SGHRS and CDR2 YFSETQ. This CDR3 region has 15 residues. The chain's CDR3 is CASKEGLQPNSPLHF. CDR3 in DNA: TGCGCCAGCAAGGAGGGGCTGCAACCGAATTCACCCCTCCACTTT.

The chain employs TRBV28 and TRBJ1-6; tentative D call: TRBD1 (5 bases). In germline, CDR1 is MDHEN, CDR2 SYDVKM. The CDR3 consists of 15 residues. V shed 1 base and J shed 9 bases, with 13 bases lying between them. The CDR3 region is CASSLSGGDVSPLHF. The CDR3 DNA reads TGTGCCAGCAGTTTATCTGGGGGTGATGTTTCACCCCTCCACTTT.

This clone was recorded only once. This chain uses TRBV27 with TRBJ1-2; possible D gene TRBD1, 6 bases. Germline loops: CDR1 MNHEY, CDR2 SMNVEV (reference sequence). The CDR3 sequence is 16 residues long. The V end was cut by 3 bases, the J end by 6 bases, with 20 bases between. CDR3 sequence (DNA): TGTGCCAGCAGTTTCGGGTCGGGGGGGCTTCCGGATGGCTACACCTTC. Protein: CASSFGSGGLPDGYTF.

The J gene is TRBJ2-3, the V gene TRBV5-1, with TRBD1 as a possible D gene (5 bases). Trimming took off 4 bases at V and 3 bases at J, with 15 bases between the two ends. This CDR3 comprises 15 residues. Germline V gene data show CDR1 as SGHRS and CDR2 as YFSETQ. As DNA, the CDR3 is TGCGCCAGCAGCCTTGACAGCCCCCTGACAGATACGCAGTATTTT. It encodes CASSLDSPLTDTQYF.

This clone was seen only a few times. The rearrangement links TRBV6-5 to TRBJ1-2; possible D gene TRBD1, 5 bases. Trimming stripped 8 bases from V and 6 bases from J, with 10 bases between. This CDR3 has 11 amino acids. The germline V gene has CDR1 MNHEY and CDR2 SVGAGI. CDR3 nucleotide sequence: TGTGCCAGCCAGGGCATGGATGGCTACACCTTC. This sequence encodes CASQGMDGYTF.

This clone was seen just once. The DNA for the CDR3 is TGTGCCAGCAGCTCCGCCCGGGACAGGGTGAAGGTTTACTACGAGCAGTACTTC. Amino acid sequence: CASSSARDRVKVYYEQYF. This chain uses TRBV7-2 with TRBJ2-7; TRBD1 matches at 9 bases. V was clipped by 4 bases and J by 3 bases; unmatched bases: 16. Per germline, CDR1 SGHTA and CDR2 FQGNSA. This CDR3 has 18 amino acids.

V gene TRBV7-9 combines with J gene TRBJ2-1; D may be TRBD1 (5 bases). The germline V gene has CDR1 SEHNR and CDR2 FQNEAQ (reference sequence). CDR3 length: 15 amino acids. The ends were cut back, 5 bases at V and 4 bases at J, with 15 bases in the middle. The CDR3 spells CASSHRAGIYNEQFF. For the CDR3, the DNA is TGTGCCAGCAGCCACCGGGCAGGGATATACAATGAGCAGTTCTTC.

This clone was found once. The chain couples TRBV13 to TRBJ1-2; D is perhaps TRBD1 (6 bases). The CDR3 covers 13 residues. Between the trimmed V and J ends, which lost 0 bases and 7 bases, there was a span of 9 bases. Germline CDR1 and CDR2: PRHDT and FYEKMQ (reference sequence). Here the CDR3 reads CASSLGTGAGYTF. In DNA, the CDR3 is TGTGCCAGCAGCTTAGGGACAGGTGCTGGCTACACCTTC.

The CDR3 spells CASGLVLGTRAGANVLTF. In nucleotides, the CDR3 is TGTGCTAGTGGTTTGGTACTGGGCACACGGGCCGGGGCCAACGTCCTGACTTTC. V gene TRBV12-5 combines with J gene TRBJ2-6; D uncertain. V gave up 0 bases and J gave up 4 bases, with 16 bases separating them. CDR1 is LGHNT, CDR2 FRNRAP, per germline. The CDR3 consists of 18 residues.

The V gene is TRBV19, the J gene TRBJ2-5; D is possibly TRBD2 (5 bases). The CDR3 loop spans 14 amino acids. Per the germline V gene, CDR1 is LNHDA and CDR2 is SQIVND (reference sequence). V lost 2 bases and J lost 0, with 7 bases in between. DNA for the CDR3: TGTGCCAGTAGTATATCCGGGGACCAAGAGACCCAGTACTTC. Translating gives CASSISGDQETQYF.

The chain combines TRBV5-1 with TRBJ1-3; D unclear. This CDR3 spans 14 amino acids. V lost 2 bases to trimming and J lost 0 bases, with 6 bases between them. The germline CDR1 and CDR2 sequences are SGHRS and YFSETQ. The CDR3 nucleotides are TGCGCCAGCAGCTTTGGCAACTCTGGAAACACCATATATTTT. It translates to CASSFGNSGNTIYF.

This sequence joins TRBV7-9 and TRBJ1-4; 7 nucleotides match TRBD1. The CDR3 contains 17 residues. Losses at the gene ends were 1 base for V and 1 base for J; bases not matched to a gene: 6. Germline-derived CDR1 and CDR2 are SEHNR and FQNEAQ (reference sequence). The CDR3 loop reads CASSLGGGAETNEKLFF. The CDR3 DNA is TGTGCCAGCAGCTTAGGAGGGGGCGCTGAAACTAATGAAAAACTGTTTTTT.

This clone is a singleton in its sample. The rearrangement links TRBV29-1 to TRBJ2-5, with TRBD1 as a possible D gene (6 bases). The germline V gene encodes CDR1 SQVTM and CDR2 ANQGSEA. The CDR3 loop spans 14 amino acids. Between the trimmed V and J ends, which lost 6 bases and 3 bases, there was a span of 17 bases. In nucleotides, the CDR3 is TGCAGCGTGTACCGGGACACGGCCGAAGAGACCCAGTACTTC. Its translation: CSVYRDTAEETQYF.

The CDR3 loop reads CASSGGPTPSQEQYF. DNA of the CDR3: TGCGCCAGCAGTGGGGGACCGACCCCTAGCCAGGAGCAGTACTTC. The chain has TRBV10-1 and TRBJ2-7; D tentatively reads TRBD1 or TRBD2 (5 bases each). Germline V gene sequence: CDR1 WNHNN, CDR2 SYGVQD (reference sequence). This CDR3 is 15 amino acids long. The V gene lost 4 bases and the J gene lost 7 bases, with 20 bases spanning the gap.

The chain links TRBV7-9 to TRBJ1-2; D is unresolved. Germline CDR1 and CDR2: SEHNR and FQNEAQ (reference sequence). Trimming left V 0 bases short and J 3 bases short, with 2 bases between. This CDR3 comprises 12 residues. For the CDR3, the DNA is TGTGCCAGCAGCTTAGCCGACTATGGCTACACCTTC. As protein: CASSLADYGYTF.